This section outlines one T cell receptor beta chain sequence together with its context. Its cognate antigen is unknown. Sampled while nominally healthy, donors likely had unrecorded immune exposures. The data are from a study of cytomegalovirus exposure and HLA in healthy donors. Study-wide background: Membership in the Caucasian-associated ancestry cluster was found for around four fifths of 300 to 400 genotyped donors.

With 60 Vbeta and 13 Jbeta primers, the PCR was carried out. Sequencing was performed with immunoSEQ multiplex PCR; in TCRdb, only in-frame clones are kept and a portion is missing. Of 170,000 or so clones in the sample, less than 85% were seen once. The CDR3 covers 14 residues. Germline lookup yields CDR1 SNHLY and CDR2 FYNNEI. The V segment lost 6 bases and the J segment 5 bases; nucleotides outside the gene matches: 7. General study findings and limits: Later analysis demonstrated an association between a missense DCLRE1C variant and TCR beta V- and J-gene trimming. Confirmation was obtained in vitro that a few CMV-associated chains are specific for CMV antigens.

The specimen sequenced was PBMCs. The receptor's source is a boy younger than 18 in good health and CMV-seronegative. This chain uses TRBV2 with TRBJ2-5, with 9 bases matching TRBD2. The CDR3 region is CASSLLAGRETQYF. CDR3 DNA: TGTGCCAGCAGCTTACTAGCGGGCAGGGAGACCCAGTACTTC.